The clone carrying this T cell receptor beta chain was counted between two and nine times. What it binds is unknown. A read error may produce the germline difference seen at one junction end. Primers included in the PCR were 60 Vbeta and 13 Jbeta primers. TCRdb's copy holds only in-frame clones and misses some; the assay was immunoSEQ multiplex PCR. Among 90,000 to 140,000 clones, roughly 13% were seen once, and the ten largest hold approximately 16%. Germline loops: CDR1 SGHRS, CDR2 YFSETQ. The CDR3 is made up of 16 amino acids. This record belongs to a study of cytomegalovirus exposure and HLA in healthy donors. Study-level points and caveats: While the bulk of TCR sequences proved rare, some public TCRs turned up in many donors.

The chain couples TRBV5-1 to TRBJ1-3; D unclear. This receptor was identified in a man aged 35 to 55 in good health and CMV-seropositive. The sequencing input was PBMCs. The CDR3 nucleotides are TGCGCCAGCAGCTTGCCTGAGAGGAGACCTGGAAACACTATATATTTT. Its protein is CASSLPERRPGNTIYF.